A single sample gave rise to the 20 T cell receptor beta chains below, sequenced in a study of blood T cell repertoires in COVID-19. Only in-frame clones appear in the TCRdb table, and some are missing; sequencing was by immunoSEQ multiplex PCR. Of about 280,000 clones listed, roughly 87% were seen once; the top ten hold more than 10%. Sequenced: peripheral blood. All receptors derive from a human donor in a cohort sampled during active COVID-19.

The gene calls are TRBV5-1 and TRBJ2-1; 7 nucleotides line up with TRBD2. V trimming: 0 bases; J trimming: 4 bases; junction bases outside the gene matches: 4. The CDR3 loop spans 15 amino acids. Germline V lookup: CDR1 SGHRS, CDR2 YFSETQ. CDR3 nucleotide sequence: TGCGCCAGCAGCTTGGGCGGGAGCGAGTACAATGAGCAGTTCTTC. The encoded protein is CASSLGGSEYNEQFF.

The chain joins TRBV4-2 to TRBJ2-1, with 10 bases lining up with TRBD2. Germline CDR1 reads LGHNA; CDR2 reads YNFKEQ. This CDR3 spans 14 amino acids. V dropped 2 bases and J dropped 5; count of bases not matched to a gene: 0. CDR3 nucleotide sequence: TGTGCCAGCAGCCAACTAGCGGGGGACAATGAGCAGTTCTTC. It codes for CASSQLAGDNEQFF.

The genes are TRBV27 and TRBJ1-6, with a weak D call TRBD1 (5 bases). Trimming removed 6 bases from V and 3 bases from J, with 6 bases in between. CDR3 size: 13 residues. CDR1 is MNHEY, CDR2 SMNVEV, per germline (reference sequence). CDR3 region: CASSRDYNSPLHF. CDR3 DNA: TGTGCCAGCAGCAGGGACTATAATTCACCCCTCCACTTT.

The gene calls are TRBV2 and TRBJ2-3, with D possibly TRBD2 on 5 matching bases. Germline V CDR1 and CDR2: SNHLY, FYNNEI. CDR3 size: 15 residues. V lost 4 bases and J lost 4, with 15 bases in between. The CDR3 bases are TGTGCCAGCAGTGCTGTGAGGAACGGGGCAGATACGCAGTATTTT. The encoded protein is CASSAVRNGADTQYF.

This chain connects TRBV10-3 to TRBJ1-1; 8 nucleotides agree with TRBD1. This CDR3 region has 15 residues. J lost 0 bases, V lost 6 bases, and 6 bases had no gene match. Germline-derived CDR1 and CDR2 are ENHRY and SYGVKD. The CDR3 reads CAIRNRGTMNTEAFF. The CDR3 DNA reads as TGTGCCATCAGGAACAGGGGGACGATGAACACTGAAGCTTTCTTT.

The chain uses TRBV7-2 and TRBJ2-3; 12 bases match TRBD2. The junction had 1 base not matched to a gene; V was cut back by 2 bases and J by 1 base. CDR1 SGHTA and CDR2 FQGNSA come from the germline V gene. The CDR3 has 16 residues. The CDR3 protein is CASSLLAGGGTDTQYF. CDR3 nucleotides: TGTGCCAGCAGCTTACTAGCGGGGGGGGGCACAGATACGCAGTATTTT.

The chain employs TRBV27 and TRBJ1-5, with 10 bases that match TRBD1. Germline V gene sequence: CDR1 MNHEY, CDR2 SMNVEV (reference sequence). The CDR3 covers 15 residues. V dropped 2 bases and J dropped 4; count of bases not matched to a gene: 2. The CDR3 DNA reads as TGTGCCAGCAGTTTAAGGACAGGGGGAAATCAGCCCCAGCATTTT. Its protein product is CASSLRTGGNQPQHF.

J is TRBJ2-1 and V is TRBV4-1; 9 bases align to TRBD2. Germline V gives CDR1 MGHRA, CDR2 YSYEKL. V trimming: 4 bases; J trimming: 1 base; junction bases outside the gene matches: 5. This CDR3 has 16 amino acids. Written as DNA, the CDR3 is TGCGCCAGCAGCCCGCACACTAGCGGGTCCTACAATGAGCAGTTCTTC. It encodes CASSPHTSGSYNEQFF.

V usage is TRBV10-3 and J usage is TRBJ1-1, with 7 bases identical to TRBD1. Trimming cost V 6 bases and J 1 base; bases outside gene matches: 5. The CDR3 spans 14 residues. In germline, CDR1 is ENHRY, CDR2 SYGVKD. The CDR3 reads CAIRPTGPNTEAFF. The CDR3 DNA sequence: TGTGCCATCAGGCCGACAGGGCCGAACACTGAAGCTTTCTTT.

The chain has TRBV5-4 and TRBJ2-1; 13 nucleotides match TRBD2. This CDR3 spans 16 amino acids. Germline lookup yields CDR1 SGHNT and CDR2 YYREEE (reference sequence). V shed 6 bases, J shed 2 bases, and the junction held 5 bases outside the gene matches. CDR3 residues: CASTRGTSGTYNEQFF. Here the CDR3 DNA reads TGTGCCAGCACTCGGGGGACTAGCGGGACCTACAATGAGCAGTTCTTC.

CDR3: CASSLNRGPTDTQYF. CDR3 in DNA: TGCGCCAGCAGCTTGAACAGGGGGCCCACAGATACGCAGTATTTT. The J gene is TRBJ2-3, the V gene TRBV5-1, with 9 bases identical to TRBD1. The CDR3 has 15 amino acids. V lost 1 base to trimming and J lost 2 bases; unmatched junction nucleotides: 2. CDR1 SGHRS and CDR2 YFSETQ come from the germline V gene.

CDR3 bases: TGTGCCAGCGGCAGGGGGCTGTTAGGGGCCAACGTCCTGACTTTC. This gives the protein CASGRGLLGANVLTF. The rearrangement uses TRBV2 and TRBJ2-6, with 8 bases fitting TRBD1. J lost 4 bases, V lost 8 bases, and 7 bases had no gene match. Germline V gene sequence: CDR1 SNHLY, CDR2 FYNNEI. The CDR3 totals 15 residues.

This rearrangement joins TRBV5-1 to TRBJ2-1; TRBD2 is a possible D gene (5 bases). The CDR3 totals 15 residues. Germline V CDR1 and CDR2: SGHRS, YFSETQ. V lost 4 bases to trimming and J lost 4 bases, with 15 bases between them. CDR3 sequence reads: CASSPGNSYYNEQFF. In nucleotides, the CDR3 is TGCGCCAGCAGCCCCGGGAACAGCTATTACAATGAGCAGTTCTTC.

In its sample, this clone was seen a few times. The gene calls are TRBV28 and TRBJ1-2; D gene uncertain. The germline gives CDR1 MDHEN, CDR2 SYDVKM. CDR3 length: 12 amino acids. The V gene lost 5 bases and the J gene lost 10 bases, with 14 bases spanning the gap. The CDR3 region is CASSISTRNYTF. DNA of the CDR3: TGTGCCAGCAGTATATCTACGAGGAACTACACCTTC.

This rearrangement joins TRBV19 to TRBJ1-4; 7 bases match TRBD1. The CDR3 extends over 18 amino acids. V was pared by 9 bases and J by 6 bases, with 22 bases of the junction left unmatched. Germline lookup yields CDR1 LNHDA and CDR2 SQIVND (reference sequence). CDR3 bases: TGTGCCAGCCCCTCACGGGACAGAATAACTCCCAGGCATGAAAAACTGTTTTTT. This gives the protein CASPSRDRITPRHEKLFF.

CDR3 region: CASSTRRRGRTDTQYF. The CDR3 nucleotides read TGTGCCAGTAGTACCCGCCGCAGGGGGCGAACAGATACGCAGTATTTT. The J gene is TRBJ2-3, the V gene TRBV19; 8 bases are a match to TRBD1. Losses at the gene ends were 4 bases for V and 3 bases for J; bases not matched to a gene: 9. Germline CDR1 is LNHDA and CDR2 is SQIVND (reference sequence). The length of the CDR3 is 16 residues. Full variable domain (rest looked up from reference TRBV19 and TRBJ2-3): DGGITQSPKYLFRKEGQNVTLSCEQNLNHDAMYWYRQDPGQGLRLIYYSQIVNDFQKGDIAEGYSVSREKKESFPLTVTSAQKNPTAFYLCASSTRRRGRTDTQYFGPGTRLTVL.

The V and J genes are TRBV2 and TRBJ2-2; D is perhaps TRBD1 (5 bases). Germline CDR1 is SNHLY and CDR2 is FYNNEI. This CDR3 has 15 residues. V dropped 10 bases and J dropped 3 bases, with 18 bases sitting between them. The CDR3 DNA follows: TGTGCCACAAGGGGCTTGGGCAGAGACACCGGGGAGCTGTTTTTT. This encodes CATRGLGRDTGELFF.

V and J are TRBV4-1 and TRBJ2-1; 9 positions match TRBD1. J was trimmed by 9 bases and V by 1 base; bases with no gene match: 10. The CDR3 is 16 residues long. Germline V CDR1 and CDR2: MGHRA, YSYEKL. The CDR3 reads CASSQASGTGTGEQFF. DNA for the CDR3: TGCGCCAGCAGCCAAGCCTCCGGGACAGGGACAGGTGAGCAGTTCTTC.

The chain joins TRBV19 to TRBJ1-5; possible D gene TRBD1, 5 bases. Trimming stripped 4 bases from V and 7 bases from J, with 17 bases between. This CDR3 spans 15 amino acids. CDR1 is LNHDA, CDR2 SQIVND, per germline (reference sequence). In nucleotides, the CDR3 is TGTGCCAGTAGTACGGGGGATTTGAATCGCCAGCCCCAGCATTTT. It is translated as CASSTGDLNRQPQHF.

The chain uses TRBV14 and TRBJ2-3, with 9 bases fitting TRBD2. This CDR3 contains 16 residues. The junction had 5 bases not matched to a gene; V was cut back by 1 base and J by 3 bases. Germline V gene lookup returns CDR1 SGHDN and CDR2 FVKESK. CDR3 loop: CASSQGWGLATDTQYF. As DNA, the CDR3 is TGTGCCAGCAGCCAAGGGTGGGGACTAGCAACAGATACGCAGTATTTT.